This TCR beta chain was recovered during a study of shared clonotypes between healthy human individuals. This table comes from immunoSEQ multiplex PCR, and its TCRdb copy is limited to in-frame clones, with some not included. Seen here are roughly 300,000 clones, 73% observed once, and the top ten hold more than 9%. CD4+ cells underwent separation, giving CD45RA+ naive and CD45RA-negative memory subsets. Trimming removed 3 bases from V and 6 bases from J; junction bases left unmatched: 10. CDR1 and CDR2 from the germline V gene are SGHNT and YYREEE (reference sequence). The CDR3 has 16 amino acids. Material: memory CD4+ T cells sorted from blood. The subset here: CD45RA-negative fraction. The chain is built from TRBV5-4 and TRBJ2-4; the match to TRBD2 covers 9 bases. This receptor was taken from a man younger than 45 in good health. The CDR3 DNA is TGTGCCAGCAGCTCTGTAGCGGGAGCGGCTACAAACATTCAGTACTTC. As protein: CASSSVAGAATNIQYF.